These 23 T cell receptor beta chains originate from one sample sequenced in a study of CD4+ T cells in melanoma. The protocol was immunoSEQ multiplex PCR, while the TCRdb copy is restricted to in-frame clones and leaves out a portion. The sample comprises about 10,000 clones, 68% of which are singletons, and about 11% rests with the top ten. Specimen: cells from a culture (not recorded whether cultured in vitro). The receptors here all came from a human donor with melanoma.

This clone was picked up a small number of times. V usage is TRBV27 and J usage is TRBJ2-2; tentative D call: TRBD1 (6 bases). There are 14 residues in the CDR3. Germline V lookup: CDR1 MNHEY, CDR2 SMNVEV (reference sequence). Trimming left V 6 bases short and J 4 bases short, with 12 bases between. CDR3 residues: CASRLTGITGELFF. The CDR3 DNA reads as TGTGCCAGCAGACTTACAGGGATCACCGGGGAGCTGTTTTTT.

The chain carries TRBV19 and TRBJ1-5; TRBD1 matches 7 bases. Looked up from germline, CDR1 is LNHDA and CDR2 is SQIVND (reference sequence). This CDR3 spans 15 amino acids. The trim removed 5 bases at V and 7 bases at J, leaving 11 bases unmatched. CDR3 sequence (DNA): TGTGCCAGTAGTCTGTTTCAGGGGGTCGGGCAGCCCCAGCATTTT. This encodes CASSLFQGVGQPQHF. The variable domain in full, with the rest retrieved from reference TRBV19 and TRBJ1-5, is DGGITQSPKYLFRKEGQNVTLSCEQNLNHDAMYWYRQDPGQGLRLIYYSQIVNDFQKGDIAEGYSVSREKKESFPLTVTSAQKNPTAFYLCASSLFQGVGQPQHFGDGTRLSIL.

V is TRBV6-6 and J is TRBJ2-6; TRBD1 is a possible D gene (6 bases). CDR1 and CDR2 from the germline V gene are MNHNY and SVGAGI (reference sequence). The germline V and J ends were trimmed by 6 bases and 2 bases, with 11 bases remaining between them. CDR3 length equals 15 residues. The CDR3, as DNA: TGTGCCAGCAGCCCTCCAGGGGCTGGGGCCAACGTCCTGACTTTC. Translation: CASSPPGAGANVLTF.

CDR3 nucleotide sequence: TGTGCCAGCAGCCCGGGGACTAGCGTAGATACGCAGTATTTT. It translates to CASSPGTSVDTQYF. The gene calls are TRBV7-9 and TRBJ2-3; 10 nucleotides align to TRBD2. This CDR3 contains 14 residues. CDR1 is SEHNR, CDR2 FQNEAQ, per germline (reference sequence). The trim removed 5 bases at V and 5 bases at J, leaving 4 bases unmatched.

This chain connects TRBV6-5 to TRBJ1-5, with 9 bases fitting TRBD1. This CDR3 contains 15 residues. Unmatched junction bases numbered 6, after V lost 5 bases and J lost 4 bases. In germline, CDR1 is MNHEY, CDR2 SVGAGI. CDR3 sequence (DNA): TGTGCCAGCAGTGCCTCCGGGACAGGGAATCAGCCCCAGCATTTT. This encodes CASSASGTGNQPQHF.

This CDR3 reads CASSIALLGEQFF. As DNA, the CDR3 is TGTGCCAGTAGTATTGCCCTCCTCGGGGAGCAGTTCTTC. The chain combines TRBV19 with TRBJ2-1; D gene unclear. V was pared by 3 bases and J by 10 bases, with 13 bases between. CDR3 length: 13 residues. Germline V CDR1 and CDR2: LNHDA, SQIVND (reference sequence). The full variable domain, completed using reference TRBV19 and TRBJ2-1, is DGGITQSPKYLFRKEGQNVTLSCEQNLNHDAMYWYRQDPGQGLRLIYYSQIVNDFQKGDIAEGYSVSREKKESFPLTVTSAQKNPTAFYLCASSIALLGEQFFGPGTRLTVL.

This clone was detected only a few times. The gene calls are TRBV5-1 and TRBJ1-1; weak D call: TRBD1 (5 bases). The ends were cut back, 0 bases at V and 5 bases at J, with 14 bases in the middle. This CDR3 is built from 15 residues. The germline CDR1 and CDR2 sequences are SGHRS and YFSETQ. CDR3 sequence reads: CASSLETGSRTEAFF. CDR3 in DNA: TGCGCCAGCAGCTTGGAAACAGGAAGCAGAACTGAAGCTTTCTTT.

The CDR3 nucleotides are TGTGCCATCAGGTACATGACAGGGTATGGCTACACCTTC. It encodes CAIRYMTGYGYTF. The chain has TRBV10-3 and TRBJ1-2; 7 positions agree with TRBD1. V was pared by 6 bases and J by 5 bases, with 6 bases of the junction left unmatched. The CDR3 consists of 13 residues. From germline, CDR1 is ENHRY and CDR2 SYGVKD.

The rearrangement links TRBV5-1 to TRBJ2-3; 10 positions agree with TRBD1. CDR3 length: 14 residues. The V and J ends lost 4 bases and 6 bases, in that order; junction bases with no gene match: 5. Germline assignment: CDR1 SGHRS and CDR2 YFSETQ. The CDR3 protein is CASSGQGGTDTQYF. In DNA form, the CDR3 reads TGCGCCAGCAGCGGACAGGGGGGTACGGATACGCAGTATTTT.

The J gene is TRBJ2-5, the V gene TRBV7-7, with a weak D call TRBD2 (5 bases). CDR1 and CDR2 from the germline V gene are SSHAT and FNYEAQ (reference sequence). Trimming took 3 bases from V and 3 from J, leaving 8 bases between them. The CDR3 length is 13 residues. DNA of the CDR3: TGTGCCAGCAGCTTGGAGAGGGAAGAGACCCAGTACTTC. Its protein product is CASSLEREETQYF.

The chain carries TRBV5-1 and TRBJ1-4; D uncertain. The ends were cut back, 0 bases at V and 8 bases at J, with 11 bases in the middle. The length of the CDR3 is 14 residues. CDR1 is SGHRS, CDR2 YFSETQ, per germline. CDR3 DNA sequence: TGCGCCAGCAGCTTGGCCTCAACGGCAGAAAAACTGTTTTTT. Amino acid sequence: CASSLASTAEKLFF.

This sequence joins TRBV10-3 and TRBJ2-1; maybe TRBD1 (7 bases). The CDR3 has 13 residues. Trimming removed 10 bases from V and 2 bases from J, with 12 bases in between. Germline V gene sequence: CDR1 ENHRY, CDR2 SYGVKD. This CDR3 reads CATAGQPYNEQFF. In nucleotides, the CDR3 is TGTGCCACCGCGGGACAGCCCTACAATGAGCAGTTCTTC.

This clone came up a few times. The V gene is TRBV6-5, the J gene TRBJ1-2, with D maybe TRBD1 (5 bases). This CDR3 comprises 13 residues. Between the trimmed V and J ends, which lost 2 bases and 6 bases, there was a span of 10 bases. Germline V CDR1 and CDR2: MNHEY, SVGAGI. The CDR3 is CASSYGRGHGYTF. CDR3 nucleotides: TGTGCCAGCAGTTACGGCCGGGGACATGGCTACACCTTC.

The chain couples TRBV9 to TRBJ2-3, with 10 bases identical to TRBD2. CDR3 size: 14 residues. Trimming at V came to 1 base and at J to 6 bases, leaving 2 bases not matched to a gene. CDR1 SGDLS and CDR2 YYNGEE come from the germline V gene. CDR3 DNA sequence: TGTGCCAGCAGCGTACTAGCGGGGGTTGATACGCAGTATTTT. It is translated as CASSVLAGVDTQYF.

The chain employs TRBV19 and TRBJ2-4; 10 bases line up with TRBD1. This CDR3 spans 17 amino acids. Trimming cost V 9 bases and J 2 bases; bases outside gene matches: 13. Germline values: CDR1 LNHDA, CDR2 SQIVND (reference sequence). CDR3 in amino acids: CARAGQGTEDTKNIQYF. The CDR3 region has the DNA TGTGCCAGAGCGGGACAGGGGACAGAAGATACCAAAAACATTCAGTACTTC. The full variable domain, completed using reference TRBV19 and TRBJ2-4, is DGGITQSPKYLFRKEGQNVTLSCEQNLNHDAMYWYRQDPGQGLRLIYYSQIVNDFQKGDIAEGYSVSREKKESFPLTVTSAQKNPTAFYLCARAGQGTEDTKNIQYFGAGTRLSVL.

This clone was seen more than once but under ten times. The CDR3 DNA reads as TGCAGCGTTGGTGGGGGAAGCACTGAAGCTTTCTTT. This sequence encodes CSVGGGSTEAFF. The chain couples TRBV29-1 to TRBJ1-1, with D maybe TRBD1 (5 bases). The germline gives CDR1 SQVTM, CDR2 ANQGSEA. The CDR3 consists of 12 residues. Trimming stripped 4 bases from V and 4 bases from J, with 10 bases between.

This clone turned up a few times. In DNA form, the CDR3 reads TGTGCCAGCTCACGACACAGGGATAATTCACCCCTCCACTTT. Residues: CASSRHRDNSPLHF. This chain joins TRBV18 and TRBJ1-6, with D maybe TRBD1 (6 bases). With 4 bases removed from V and 5 bases from J, the gap between germline ends came to 9 bases. The CDR3 extends over 14 amino acids. Germline loops: CDR1 KGHSH, CDR2 LQKENI.

This clone has a single count. The chain couples TRBV6-1 to TRBJ2-3; a weak D match, TRBD2 (6 bases). This CDR3 comprises 15 residues. Germline V gene lookup returns CDR1 MNHNS and CDR2 SASEGT. Trimming cost V 8 bases and J 6 bases, with 21 bases left between them. The CDR3 here is CASGVARAGTDTQYF. CDR3 DNA sequence: TGTGCCAGCGGGGTTGCTCGGGCGGGGACGGATACGCAGTATTTT.

The chain recombines TRBV5-1 with TRBJ1-5; 7 nucleotides match TRBD1. Unmatched junction bases numbered 6, after V lost 2 bases and J lost 4 bases. Germline V gene data show CDR1 as SGHRS and CDR2 as YFSETQ. The CDR3 runs to 15 residues. The CDR3, as DNA: TGCGCCAGCAGCTTAACAGGGGCTGAAAATCAGCCCCAGCATTTT. This encodes CASSLTGAENQPQHF. The full variable domain, completed using reference TRBV5-1 and TRBJ1-5, is KAGVTQTPRYLIKTRGQQVTLSCSPISGHRSVSWYQQTPGQGLQFLFEYFSETQRNKGNFPGRFSGRQFSNSRSEMNVSTLELGDSALYLCASSLTGAENQPQHFGDGTRLSIL.

This chain uses TRBV28 with TRBJ2-7; 8 positions match TRBD2. V shed 3 bases and J 0 bases; nucleotides not matched to a gene: 7. The CDR3 is made up of 16 amino acids. Germline CDR1 MDHEN, CDR2 SYDVKM. The CDR3 coding sequence is TGTGCCAGCAGTTTCACTCTAGCGGGCCTCTCCTACGAGCAGTACTTC. It encodes CASSFTLAGLSYEQYF.

The chain uses TRBV5-5 and TRBJ1-2; D is unclear. V lost 4 bases and J lost 1, with 8 bases in between. The CDR3 covers 13 residues. Per germline, CDR1 SGHKS and CDR2 YYEKEE (reference sequence). Here the CDR3 reads CASSQSINYGYTF. The CDR3 DNA follows: TGTGCCAGCAGCCAGTCAATTAACTATGGCTACACCTTC.

The rearrangement links TRBV6-5 to TRBJ1-2; 8 positions agree with TRBD1. The CDR3 extends over 14 amino acids. With 6 bases clipped from V and 2 bases from J, the junction kept 5 bases outside the gene matches. Germline loops: CDR1 MNHEY, CDR2 SVGAGI. The DNA for the CDR3 is TGTGCCAGCAGACGGACAGGGCCCAACTATGGCTACACCTTC. Its translation is CASRRTGPNYGYTF.

The chain links TRBV29-1 to TRBJ2-7; unclear D gene. Trimming removed 4 bases at V and 5 bases at J, with 12 bases between. This CDR3 region has 12 residues. CDR1 is SQVTM and CDR2 is ANQGSEA in the germline V gene. CDR3 bases: TGCAGCGTTGTAGGGATCTGGAACGAGCAGTACTTC. This sequence encodes CSVVGIWNEQYF.